The next 21 T cell receptor beta chains were all read from a single sample in a study of T cell responses to AZD1222 COVID-19 vaccine. Sequencing used immunoSEQ multiplex PCR; TCRdb keeps in-frame clones, though not all of them. Of 150,000 to 200,000 clones in the sample, around 94% were seen once. The sample consisted of peripheral blood, taken 28 days after the second AZD1222 dose. These receptors were taken from an adult who received the AZD1222 COVID-19 vaccine.

The chain combines TRBV28 with TRBJ2-2, with 7 nucleotides matching TRBD2. CDR1 MDHEN and CDR2 SYDVKM come from the germline V gene. Trimming at V came to 8 bases and at J to 8 bases, leaving 5 bases not matched to a gene. The CDR3 runs to 12 residues. CDR3 coding DNA: TGTGCCAGCGGACTAGTACCAGGGGAGCTGTTTTTT. This translates into CASGLVPGELFF.

This chain connects TRBV4-2 to TRBJ2-7; 7 bases fit TRBD1. Germline V gene sequence: CDR1 LGHNA, CDR2 YNFKEQ. The CDR3 has 16 residues. V lost 3 bases, J lost 6 bases, and 14 bases stayed unmatched. This chain's CDR3 is CASSHDEGARPLEQYF. Here the CDR3 DNA reads TGTGCCAGCAGCCACGATGAGGGGGCCCGCCCTCTCGAGCAGTACTTC.

The rearrangement uses TRBV6-5 and TRBJ2-7; D assignment may be TRBD1 or TRBD2 (6 bases each). The germline CDR1 and CDR2 sequences are MNHEY and SVGAGI. Trimming removed 6 bases from V and 2 bases from J, with 17 bases in between. The CDR3 totals 15 residues. The CDR3 reads CASSSRERGPYEQYF. The CDR3 nucleotides are TGTGCCAGCAGCTCCCGGGAACGGGGGCCCTACGAGCAGTACTTC.

This clone was seen a handful of times. The chain combines TRBV5-4 with TRBJ1-2, with a weak D call TRBD1 (6 bases). Germline loops: CDR1 SGHNT, CDR2 YYREEE (reference sequence). This CDR3 is built from 14 residues. V was trimmed by 1 base and J by 5 bases, leaving 12 bases between them. CDR3 nucleotide sequence: TGTGCCAGCAGCTTGCAGGGGATACGTTATGGCTACACCTTC. This translates into CASSLQGIRYGYTF.

The J gene is TRBJ1-2, the V gene TRBV20-1, with a possible D match to TRBD1 (6 bases). The CDR3 is 13 amino acids. Per germline, CDR1 DFQATT and CDR2 SNEGSKA (reference sequence). The V gene lost 3 bases and the J gene lost 7 bases, with 15 bases spanning the gap. The CDR3 DNA reads TGCAGTGCTAGTACGGGGGCGCGGGGTGGCTACACCTTC. It codes for CSASTGARGGYTF.

The CDR3 DNA is TGTGCCAGCAGTTTATTAGGGACTAGCACCAATGAGCAGTTCTTC. Translated: CASSLLGTSTNEQFF. V usage is TRBV28 and J usage is TRBJ2-1, with TRBD2 matching over 9 bases. Germline CDR1 is MDHEN and CDR2 is SYDVKM. J lost 6 bases, V lost 1 base, and 4 bases had no gene match. The CDR3 has 15 residues.

This chain connects TRBV12-3 or TRBV12-4 to TRBJ1-1; D ambiguous. This CDR3 comprises 11 residues. V dropped 5 bases and J dropped 4 bases, with 5 bases sitting between them. CDR3 nucleotide sequence: TGTGCCAGCAGTACATTCACTGAAGCTTTCTTT. It codes for CASSTFTEAFF.

The chain uses TRBV19 and TRBJ1-1; no clear D. From germline, CDR1 is LNHDA and CDR2 SQIVND (reference sequence). Deletions cut 3 bases from V and 1 base from J, with 9 bases between. CDR3 length: 14 residues. The CDR3 loop is CASSIDRRNTEAFF. CDR3 coding DNA: TGTGCCAGTAGTATCGATCGACGGAACACTGAAGCTTTCTTT.

This chain links TRBV28 with TRBJ1-1; 7 bases are a match to TRBD1. The CDR3 extends over 14 amino acids. Germline V gene lookup returns CDR1 MDHEN and CDR2 SYDVKM. J was trimmed by 1 base and V by 5 bases; bases with no gene match: 4. The CDR3 coding sequence is TGTGCCAGCAGTCCGGGACAGCCGAACACTGAAGCTTTCTTT. Amino acids: CASSPGQPNTEAFF.

V usage is TRBV5-4 and J usage is TRBJ2-5, with 14 bases lining up with TRBD2. V gave up 4 bases and J gave up 7 bases; unmatched junction bases: 9. The CDR3 sequence is 16 residues long. Germline-derived CDR1 and CDR2 are SGHNT and YYREEE (reference sequence). The CDR3 DNA sequence: TGTGCCAGCAGCCCTGGGACTAGCGGGGGTTATGGGACCCAGTACTTC. Translation gives CASSPGTSGGYGTQYF. The full variable domain, its missing parts supplied by reference TRBV5-4 and TRBJ2-5, is ETGVTQSPTHLIKTRGQQVTLRCSSQSGHNTVSWYQQALGQGPQFIFQYYREEENGRGNFPPRFSGLQFPNYSSELNVNALELDDSALYLCASSPGTSGGYGTQYFGPGTRLLVL.

CDR3 amino acids: CASSSLLEGRRGGWFF. The CDR3 DNA is TGTGCCAGCAGCTCCCTCCTGGAGGGGAGAAGAGGAGGTTGGTTCTTC. The V call is TRBV11-2, the J call TRBJ2-1, with D possibly matching TRBD2 (6 bases). With 4 bases removed from V and 15 bases from J, the gap between germline ends came to 28 bases. The CDR3 is 16 amino acids. The germline V gene has CDR1 SGHAT and CDR2 FQNNGV. The full variable domain, its missing parts supplied by reference TRBV11-2 and TRBJ2-1, is EAGVAQSPRYKIIEKRQSVAFWCNPISGHATLYWYQQILGQGPKLLIQFQNNGVVDDSQLPKDRFSAERLKGVDSTLKIQPAKLEDSAVYLCASSSLLEGRRGGWFFGPGTRLTVL.

This chain joins TRBV3-1 (or the pseudogene TRBV3-2) and TRBJ2-7; D not certain. This CDR3 is 14 amino acids long. Germline values: CDR1 LGHDT, CDR2 YNNKEL (reference sequence). Trimming removed 1 base at V and 6 bases at J, with 13 bases between. CDR3: CASSQAVGPGEQYF. The CDR3 nucleotides read TGTGCCAGCAGCCAAGCCGTCGGCCCAGGCGAGCAGTACTTC.

The rearrangement uses TRBV10-3 and TRBJ2-3, with 7 bases identical to TRBD2. The V and J ends lost 0 bases and 8 bases, in that order; junction bases with no gene match: 5. Per the germline V gene, CDR1 is ENHRY and CDR2 is SYGVKD. The CDR3 is 14 amino acids. The CDR3 is CAISESTGEGTQYF. CDR3 sequence (DNA): TGTGCCATCAGTGAGTCGACGGGGGAGGGTACGCAGTATTTT.

J is TRBJ2-7 and V is TRBV27, with a possible D match to TRBD1 (6 bases). Germline V gene sequence: CDR1 MNHEY, CDR2 SMNVEV (reference sequence). The CDR3 extends over 15 amino acids. V lost 6 bases and J 0 bases, leaving 15 bases between the germline ends. For the CDR3, the DNA is TGTGCCAGCAGGGCCCAGGGGCGGCACTCCTACGAGCAGTACTTC. It specifies CASRAQGRHSYEQYF.

V gene TRBV5-8 combines with J gene TRBJ1-5; a possible D gene is TRBD1 (6 bases). V was cut by 4 bases and J by 4 bases, with 18 bases left in between. The germline V gene encodes CDR1 SGHTS and CDR2 YDEGEE. The CDR3 extends over 16 amino acids. The CDR3 nucleotides are TGTGCCAGCAGCGCCAAAACAGGGTGGGGGAATCAGCCCCAGCATTTT. Translation gives CASSAKTGWGNQPQHF.

This chain links TRBV7-2 with TRBJ1-6; D is possibly TRBD1 (6 bases). Trimming took 1 base from V and 0 from J, leaving 13 bases between them. The CDR3 sequence is 18 residues long. Germline V gene lookup returns CDR1 SGHTA and CDR2 FQGNSA. Here the CDR3 reads CASSLVPQGTSYNSPLHF. The CDR3 DNA reads as TGTGCCAGCAGCTTAGTCCCTCAGGGGACCTCCTATAATTCACCCCTCCACTTT.

The chain couples TRBV6-4 to TRBJ1-1; possible D gene TRBD1, 5 bases. V lost 7 bases to trimming and J lost 4 bases, with 16 bases between them. The germline gives CDR1 MRHNA, CDR2 SNTAGT. The CDR3 runs 14 residues. In DNA, the CDR3 is TGTGCCAGCATGTTACAGGCCGGGGGCACTGAAGCTTTCTTT. Translation: CASMLQAGGTEAFF.

The J gene is TRBJ2-1, the V gene TRBV30; D is unresolved. V dropped 3 bases and J dropped 7 bases, with 10 bases sitting between them. CDR1 is GTSNPN, CDR2 SVGIG, per germline (reference sequence). The CDR3 is 12 amino acids. The CDR3 loop is CAWRALGNEQFF. In DNA form, the CDR3 reads TGTGCCTGGAGAGCCTTGGGGAATGAGCAGTTCTTC.

The chain is built from TRBV6-6 and TRBJ1-1, with D unclear. V lost 2 bases, J lost 2 bases, and 9 bases lay in between. The length of the CDR3 is 14 residues. Germline V CDR1 and CDR2: MNHNY, SVGAGI (reference sequence). The CDR3: CASSYPGGNTEAFF. The DNA for the CDR3 is TGTGCCAGCAGTTACCCCGGAGGTAACACTGAAGCTTTCTTT.

The chain couples TRBV18 to TRBJ2-7; D gene uncertain. Trimming stripped 2 bases from V and 0 bases from J, with 8 bases between. This CDR3 has 14 residues. CDR1 is KGHSH, CDR2 LQKENI, per germline. The CDR3 nucleotides read TGTGCCAGCTCACCAGGGTCCGGCTCCTACGAGCAGTACTTC. Amino acids: CASSPGSGSYEQYF.

V gene TRBV30 combines with J gene TRBJ2-7; D is perhaps TRBD1 (6 bases). CDR3 length: 14 residues. Germline V lookup: CDR1 GTSNPN, CDR2 SVGIG (reference sequence). V lost 5 bases and J 4 bases, leaving 18 bases between the germline ends. CDR3 in DNA: TGTGCCTGGGAGCCGGGGCAGGGGAGATACGAGCAGTACTTC. Encoded protein: CAWEPGQGRYEQYF.